The present T cell receptor beta chain was sequenced within a study of T cell responses to AZD1222 COVID-19 vaccine. Assay used: immunoSEQ multiplex PCR; TCRdb lists only in-frame clones, some missing. The sample comprises some 140,000 clones, 70% to 90% of which are singletons, and 1.9% rests with the top ten. CDR3 length: 13 amino acids. V gave up 0 bases and J gave up 4 bases, with 6 bases separating them. Germline V CDR1 and CDR2: SNHLY, FYNNEI. The sequencing used peripheral blood, collected on day 0 of AZD1222 vaccination. The J gene is TRBJ1-1, the V gene TRBV2; no definite D call. This receptor was taken from an adult in good health. CDR3 sequence reads: CASSEAGGTEAFF. The CDR3 region has the DNA TGTGCCAGCAGTGAAGCAGGCGGCACTGAAGCTTTCTTT.